Given below is one TCR beta chain in context. The antigen is unknown. This CDR3 is 15 amino acids long. The trim removed 11 bases at V and 0 bases at J, leaving 12 bases unmatched. In germline, CDR1 is SGHTA, CDR2 FQGNSA. This sample was taken from a study of T cell responses to AZD1222 COVID-19 vaccine. Study-wide background: Analyses pooled second doses at about 4 or about 12 weeks.

Repertoires were generated with immunoSEQ multiplex PCR, while TCRdb's copy carries only in-frame clones and drops some. The data contain over 110,000 clones, 91% of them seen just once; the ten biggest clones take up around 3%. The study's findings and limits: Donors were mostly white British, more females; clonal diversity possibly underestimated. Only six people who got AZD1222 tested seropositive at baseline. Mapped onto spike, vaccine-associated CD4 TCRs spanned it and were dominant at 160-218 and 743-854.

This clonotype originated in an adult in good health. The gene calls are TRBV7-2 and TRBJ2-7, with TRBD1 identical over 8 bases. The source was peripheral blood, collected on day 0 of AZD1222 vaccination. The chain's CDR3 is CAPNLDRESSYEQYF. CDR3 nucleotides: TGTGCCCCCAATCTGGACAGGGAGAGCTCCTACGAGCAGTACTTC.